The 7 T cell receptor beta chains presented below share a single source sample, sequenced in a study of control samples from healthy donors and cancer patients. Assay: immunoSEQ multiplex PCR; the TCRdb copy retains only in-frame clones and omits some. The data contain about 120,000 clones, about nine tenths of them singletons. The material sequenced was blood. Receptors originate from a man aged 35 to 55 in good health.

This rearrangement joins TRBV6-5 to TRBJ1-5, with TRBD1 as a possible D gene (5 bases). The CDR3 loop spans 13 amino acids. Germline loops: CDR1 MNHEY, CDR2 SVGAGI. The ends were cut back, 5 bases at V and 7 bases at J, with 12 bases in the middle. CDR3 bases: TGTGCCAGCAGTCGCAGGGTGGGGCAGCCCCAGCATTTT. This codes for CASSRRVGQPQHF.

The V and J genes are TRBV10-1 and TRBJ1-5; D is undetermined. Trimming pared 7 bases from V and 7 bases from J, leaving 20 bases between. Per germline, CDR1 WNHNN and CDR2 SYGVQD (reference sequence). The CDR3 loop spans 15 amino acids. CDR3 sequence: CASIGTRTFQQPQHF. The CDR3 coding sequence is TGCGCCAGCATTGGTACCAGAACCTTCCAACAGCCCCAGCATTTT.

CDR3 residues: CASRSAGTGYTF. CDR3 coding DNA: TGTGCAAGTCGCTCAGCGGGGACAGGCTACACCTTC. The chain joins TRBV12-2 to TRBJ1-2; TRBD1 is the table's D call, not checked against the DNA. TRBV12-2 is a known pseudogene. The CDR3 has 12 residues.

CDR3 amino acids: CASSSGQGNYGYTF. The CDR3 coding sequence is TGTGCCAGCAGCTCCGGACAGGGCAACTATGGCTACACCTTC. The chain is built from TRBV5-6 and TRBJ1-2; 8 nucleotides agree with TRBD1. This CDR3 contains 14 residues. Germline V gives CDR1 SGHDT, CDR2 YYEEEE. V gave up 3 bases and J gave up 2 bases; unmatched junction bases: 3.

This chain connects TRBV18 to TRBJ1-4; possibly TRBD1 for D (6 bases). Trimming took 3 bases from V and 0 from J, leaving 14 bases between them. The CDR3 runs to 17 residues. Germline V CDR1 and CDR2: KGHSH, LQKENI. This chain's CDR3 is CASSPISGQSTNEKLFF. In nucleotides, the CDR3 is TGTGCCAGCTCACCGATTTCCGGACAGTCAACTAATGAAAAACTGTTTTTT.

The chain carries TRBV5-4 and TRBJ2-3; tentatively, D is TRBD1 or TRBD2 (6 bases each). With 0 bases removed from V and 14 bases from J, the gap between germline ends came to 16 bases. The CDR3 is 13 amino acids. CDR1 and CDR2 (germline): SGHNT, YYREEE (reference sequence). As DNA, the CDR3 is TGTGCCAGCAGCTTGGGGGGGATACAGGGAGGGTATTTT. It specifies CASSLGGIQGGYF.

The chain links TRBV27 to TRBJ1-6; possibly TRBD1 for D (5 bases). The CDR3 has 16 residues. Germline assignment: CDR1 MNHEY and CDR2 SMNVEV (reference sequence). Trimming shortened V by 5 bases and J by 4 bases, and 15 bases separated the two germline ends. CDR3 region: CASSPTGHRYNSPLHF. In DNA form, the CDR3 reads TGTGCCAGCAGTCCAACAGGACACCGTTATAATTCACCCCTCCACTTT.